This T cell receptor (beta chain) was recovered during a study of blood T cell repertoires in COVID-19. Study-wide context: Nucleic acid was either cDNA or gDNA, and it came from T cells, B-cell-depleted T cells, or PBMCs.

The CDR3 has 15 amino acids. Germline V CDR1 and CDR2: SGHNT, YYREEE (reference sequence). V was shortened by 0 bases and J by 4 bases, with 13 bases between the two germline ends. Donors were grouped by their self-reported clinical history. People in the exposed group encountered a COVID-19 case within 2 weeks before entering the study. Original analysis: Amplification of reference gene primers provided the estimated nucleated cell counts. Generated by immunoSEQ multiplex PCR, the TCRdb table keeps only in-frame clones and is missing some. V and J calls and clone size are as listed in that table; D and trimming were resolved from the DNA. The table has more than 150,000 clones, over 70% seen once.

The J gene is TRBJ1-1, the V gene TRBV5-4; no reliable D call. This TCR came from a man aged 60 to 75 who had been exposed to COVID-19. What was sequenced was PBMCs or T cells enriched from blood (not recorded which). CDR3 residues: CASSLGAGPSTEAFF. Written as DNA, the CDR3 is TGTGCCAGCAGCTTGGGGGCAGGCCCCAGCACTGAAGCTTTCTTT.